The 15 T cell receptor beta chains given below trace back to one sample, sequenced in a study of early T cells in non-severe SARS-CoV-2 infection. Each CDR3 protein gets one entry after TCRdb re-called the 5' RACE reads with MiXCR. The sample lists about 110,000 distinct CDR3 sequences; around 10% were seen once. The sequenced sample consisted of whole blood. These receptors all stem from an adult who was a healthcare worker with PCR-confirmed SARS-CoV-2 infection or an uninfected control (not recorded which).

This clonotype has ten or more counts. CDR3 coding DNA: TGTGCCAGCTCCCCCAGCGGGGCTAGCACAGATACGCAGTATTTT. Protein sequence: CASSPSGASTDTQYF. V and J are TRBV18 and TRBJ2-3; TRBD2 matches 7 bases. CDR1 is KGHSH and CDR2 is LQKENI in the germline V gene. The CDR3 extends over 15 amino acids. With V trimmed by 6 bases and J by 0 bases, 6 bases remained unmatched.

The CDR3 loop is CASSPRRGDSNQPQHF. The CDR3 nucleotides read TGTGCCAGCTCACCGCGGAGGGGTGATAGCAATCAGCCCCAGCATTTT. V usage is TRBV18 and J usage is TRBJ1-5; the D gene is possibly TRBD1 (5 bases). There are 16 residues in the CDR3. The germline V gene has CDR1 KGHSH and CDR2 LQKENI. The ends were cut back, 3 bases at V and 0 bases at J, with 12 bases in the middle.

The J gene is TRBJ2-2, the V gene TRBV2; 7 nucleotides agree with TRBD1. The CDR3 totals 15 residues. Looked up from germline, CDR1 is SNHLY and CDR2 is FYNNEI. Germline trimming cut 6 bases from V and 4 bases from J; bases unmatched to any gene: 8. The DNA of the CDR3 is TGTGCCAGCAGGGAACAGGGGCCTACCACCGGGGAGCTGTTTTTT. Translating it yields CASREQGPTTGELFF. Filled out from reference TRBV2 and TRBJ2-2, the complete variable domain reads EPEVTQTPSHQVTQMGQEVILRCVPISNHLYFYWYRQILGQKVEFLVSFYNNEISEKSEIFDDQFSVERPDGSNFTLKIRSTKLEDSAMYFCASREQGPTTGELFFGEGSRLTVL.

This clonotype was observed a few times. The chain carries TRBV7-8 and TRBJ2-2; either TRBD1 or TRBD2 may supply D (5 bases each). The germline V and J ends were trimmed by 1 base and 6 bases, with 6 bases remaining between them. Germline lookup yields CDR1 SGHVS and CDR2 FQNEAQ. The length of the CDR3 is 13 residues. CDR3: CASSLGGAGELFF. The CDR3 coding sequence is TGTGCCAGCAGCTTAGGAGGGGCCGGGGAGCTGTTTTTT.

V and J are TRBV19 and TRBJ1-5; D not resolved. V gave up 4 bases and J gave up 4 bases, with 5 bases separating them. The germline V gene encodes CDR1 LNHDA and CDR2 SQIVND (reference sequence). The CDR3 is made up of 12 amino acids. Here the CDR3 reads CASSTQNQPQHF. The DNA for the CDR3 is TGTGCCAGTAGTACGCAGAATCAGCCCCAGCATTTT.

A note on this clonotype: One junction end does not reproduce the germline sequence, and a read error may be involved. The genes are TRBV12-3 or TRBV12-4 and TRBJ1-1; TRBD1 matches at 7 bases. The length of the CDR3 is 17 residues. The DNA of the CDR3 is TGTGCCAGCACTGACAGGCGGGACAGATCATTGAACTCTGAAGCTTTCTTT. This sequence encodes CASTDRRDRSLNSEAFF.

The chain is built from TRBV30 and TRBJ1-6, with TRBD1 identical over 7 bases. Germline V gives CDR1 GTSNPN, CDR2 SVGIG (reference sequence). J was trimmed by 5 bases and V by 0 bases; bases with no gene match: 1. The CDR3 length is 14 residues. The CDR3 region has the DNA TGTGCCTGGAGTGTAGGACAGGATAATTCACCCCTCCACTTT. Its translation: CAWSVGQDNSPLHF.

This clonotype has more than one count but fewer than ten. This chain links TRBV20-1 with TRBJ2-5, with D hard to call. Trimming removed 3 bases from V and 2 bases from J, with 7 bases in between. The CDR3 totals 12 residues. Germline V gives CDR1 DFQATT, CDR2 SNEGSKA (reference sequence). The CDR3 protein is CSASPFQETQYF. CDR3 in DNA: TGCAGTGCTAGCCCATTTCAAGAGACCCAGTACTTC.

This clonotype was observed a handful of times. Germline is not matched at one junction end, which may reflect a read error. The V gene is TRBV5-5, the J gene TRBJ1-1; D gene unclear. The CDR3 spans 14 residues. Germline V CDR1 and CDR2: SGHKS, YYEKEE (reference sequence). The CDR3 reads CASRLEEENTEAFF. For the CDR3, the DNA is TGTGCCAGCAGGTTGGAAGAGGAGAACACTGAAGCTTTCTTT.

In this sample, this clonotype turned up many times. The rearrangement links TRBV6-2 or TRBV6-3 to TRBJ2-1; TRBD2 matches 16 bases. The CDR3 spans 17 residues. The V gene end was trimmed by 5 bases and the J gene end by 6 bases; junction bases not matched to a gene: 7. CDR1 MNHEY and CDR2 SVGEGT come from the germline V gene. The CDR3 here is CASSPRGTSGRGNEQFF. The CDR3 coding sequence is TGTGCCAGCAGTCCCCGGGGGACTAGCGGGAGGGGCAATGAGCAGTTCTTC.

The sample holds many counts of this clonotype. The rearrangement joins TRBV9 to TRBJ1-5; maybe TRBD1 (6 bases). Looked up from germline, CDR1 is SGDLS and CDR2 is YYNGEE. Trimming took 0 bases from V and 2 from J, leaving 9 bases between them. This CDR3 contains 15 residues. The CDR3 region is CASSVDREGNQPQHF. The DNA of the CDR3 is TGTGCCAGCAGCGTAGACAGGGAAGGCAATCAGCCCCAGCATTTT.

Ten or more counts support this clonotype. The chain recombines TRBV20-1 with TRBJ2-1; D may be TRBD2 (6 bases). There are 13 residues in the CDR3. V was trimmed by 2 bases and J by 3 bases, leaving 8 bases between them. Looked up from germline, CDR1 is DFQATT and CDR2 is SNEGSKA (reference sequence). The CDR3 region has the DNA TGCAGTGCTAGAAGGCGGGACTACAATGAGCAGTTCTTC. It translates to CSARRRDYNEQFF.

The J gene is TRBJ1-5, the V gene TRBV6-6; unclear D gene. There are 13 residues in the CDR3. The V end lost 3 bases, the J end lost 6 bases, and 9 bases lay between the germline ends. Germline V lookup: CDR1 MNHNY, CDR2 SVGAGI (reference sequence). CDR3 region: CASSYMLGQPQHF. CDR3 DNA: TGTGCCAGCAGTTATATGTTAGGTCAGCCCCAGCATTTT.

The V gene is TRBV28, the J gene TRBJ2-2; tentatively, D is TRBD1 (5 bases). The CDR3 length is 16 residues. Germline lookup yields CDR1 MDHEN and CDR2 SYDVKM. The V and J ends lost 7 bases and 4 bases respectively, with 19 bases between them. The CDR3 loop is CASIKKGSGVTGELFF. CDR3 sequence (DNA): TGTGCCAGCATAAAGAAGGGGTCCGGCGTCACCGGGGAGCTGTTTTTT.

This clonotype turned up a few times. The rearrangement joins TRBV6-6 to TRBJ2-7; 7 bases match TRBD2. Germline V gene sequence: CDR1 MNHNY, CDR2 SVGAGI (reference sequence). The CDR3 has 14 amino acids. J was trimmed by 9 bases and V by 2 bases; bases with no gene match: 10. CDR3 nucleotides: TGTGCCAGCAGTTACCGTGGGGGGGATCCAAGGCAGTACTTC. Its translation is CASSYRGGDPRQYF.